A selection of T cell receptor beta chains follows, all from one sample in a study of blood T cell repertoires in COVID-19. Sequencing used immunoSEQ multiplex PCR; TCRdb keeps in-frame clones, though not all of them. The table shows 200,000 to 250,000 clones, with approximately 83% occurring only once. Sequencing was done on a sample of peripheral blood. These receptors all stem from a woman in her 30s who had recovered from COVID-19. CDR3s include the opening cysteine and the closing phenylalanine or tryptophan. A D gene is named only where the DNA matches it firmly. Rows give clone size only sometimes, using once, few, many, or a class for an expanded clone.

clone_size: .
v_call: TRBV19
j_call: TRBJ1-4
d_call: TRBD1
cdr3_aa: CATNRGRNEKLFF
cdr3_nt: TGTGCCACCAACAGGGGAAGAAATGAAAAACTGTTTTTT

clone_size: .
v_call: TRBV10-3
j_call: TRBJ1-3
d_call: .
cdr3_aa: CATRGGAGNTIYF
cdr3_nt: TGTGCCACACGGGGGGGTGCTGGAAACACCATATATTTT

clone_size: .
v_call: TRBV5-1
j_call: TRBJ2-5
d_call: .
cdr3_aa: CASSADLRGQETQYF
cdr3_nt: TGCGCCAGCAGCGCGGACCTACGGGGCCAAGAGACCCAGTACTTC

clone_size: once
v_call: TRBV5-8
j_call: TRBJ1-5
d_call: TRBD1
cdr3_aa: CASSLGQGYQPQHF
cdr3_nt: TGTGCCAGCAGCTTGGGACAGGGGTATCAGCCCCAGCATTTT

clone_size: .
v_call: TRBV6-5
j_call: TRBJ2-3
d_call: .
cdr3_aa: CASSYESVADTQYF
cdr3_nt: TGTGCCAGCAGTTACGAGTCGGTTGCAGATACGCAGTATTTT

clone_size: .
v_call: TRBV10-3
j_call: TRBJ2-5
d_call: TRBD2
cdr3_aa: CAIPEVVAGGFQETQYF
cdr3_nt: TGTGCCATCCCCGAGGTGGTAGCGGGGGGCTTCCAAGAGACCCAGTACTTC

clone_size: few
v_call: TRBV11-1
j_call: TRBJ1-2
d_call: .
cdr3_aa: CASSLIQGYGYTF
cdr3_nt: TGTGCCAGCAGCTTAATCCAGGGCTATGGCTACACCTTC

clone_size: many
v_call: TRBV3-1/TRBV3-2
j_call: TRBJ1-2
d_call: TRBD1
cdr3_aa: CASSIAGGVYGYTF
cdr3_nt: TGTGCCAGCAGCATAGCAGGGGGCGTCTATGGCTACACCTTC

clone_size: .
v_call: TRBV7-6
j_call: TRBJ2-3
d_call: .
cdr3_aa: CASSPRRAGSSTDTQYF
cdr3_nt: TGTGCCAGCAGCCCCAGGCGGGCTGGGTCGTCCACAGATACGCAGTATTTT

clone_size: .
v_call: TRBV5-1
j_call: TRBJ2-3
d_call: TRBD1
cdr3_aa: CASHRGTGTDTQYF
cdr3_nt: TGCGCCAGCCACAGGGGGACGGGCACAGATACGCAGTATTTT

clone_size: .
v_call: TRBV7-2
j_call: TRBJ2-6
d_call: TRBD1
cdr3_aa: CASSSDRAGANVLTF
cdr3_nt: TGTGCCAGCAGCTCCGACAGGGCTGGGGCCAACGTCCTGACTTTC

clone_size: .
v_call: TRBV12-3/TRBV12-4
j_call: TRBJ1-2
d_call: .
cdr3_aa: CASSLSPVSGYTF
cdr3_nt: TGTGCCAGCAGTTTGAGTCCCGTATCTGGCTACACCTTC

clone_size: .
v_call: TRBV19
j_call: TRBJ1-6
d_call: .
cdr3_aa: CASSMIQGFYESPLHF
cdr3_nt: TGTGCCAGTAGTATGATTCAGGGGTTCTATGAATCACCCCTCCACTTT

clone_size: .
v_call: TRBV19
j_call: TRBJ2-5
d_call: .
cdr3_aa: CASSKRFQETQYF
cdr3_nt: TGTGCCAGTAGTAAGAGGTTCCAAGAGACCCAGTACTTC

clone_size: .
v_call: TRBV12-3/TRBV12-4
j_call: TRBJ1-5
d_call: .
cdr3_aa: CASSLEQSVDQHF
cdr3_nt: TGTGCCAGCAGTTTAGAGCAGAGCGTGGACCAGCATTTT

clone_size: .
v_call: TRBV2
j_call: TRBJ1-2
d_call: TRBD1
cdr3_aa: CASSETGGFVYGYTF
cdr3_nt: TGTGCCAGCAGTGAAACAGGGGGCTTTGTCTATGGCTACACCTTC

clone_size: .
v_call: TRBV6-5
j_call: TRBJ2-1
d_call: .
cdr3_aa: CASSYQAGVGNEQFF
cdr3_nt: TGTGCCAGCAGTTACCAGGCGGGTGTGGGTAATGAGCAGTTCTTC

clone_size: .
v_call: TRBV11-2
j_call: TRBJ2-7
d_call: TRBD1
cdr3_aa: CASSLERGQGYEQYF
cdr3_nt: TGTGCCAGCAGCTTAGAGCGAGGACAGGGTTACGAGCAGTACTTC

clone_size: .
v_call: TRBV4-1
j_call: TRBJ2-7
d_call: .
cdr3_aa: CASSQGLPVSSYEQYF
cdr3_nt: TGCGCCAGCAGCCAAGGACTCCCGGTCTCCTCCTACGAGCAGTACTTC

clone_size: few
v_call: TRBV6-5
j_call: TRBJ1-6
d_call: TRBD1
cdr3_aa: CATGTANYNSPLHF
cdr3_nt: TGTGCCACTGGGACAGCCAACTATAATTCACCCCTCCACTTT

clone_size: few
v_call: TRBV11-2
j_call: TRBJ1-4
d_call: .
cdr3_aa: CASSLAGVHEKLFF
cdr3_nt: TGTGCCAGCAGCTTAGCAGGGGTGCATGAAAAACTGTTTTTT

clone_size: few
v_call: TRBV6-1
j_call: TRBJ1-2
d_call: .
cdr3_aa: CASSEDRATYYGYTF
cdr3_nt: TGTGCCAGCAGTGAAGACAGGGCGACGTACTATGGCTACACCTTC

clone_size: .
v_call: TRBV15
j_call: TRBJ1-5
d_call: TRBD1
cdr3_aa: CATSRETGQGNQPQHF
cdr3_nt: TGTGCCACCAGCAGAGAAACGGGACAGGGCAATCAGCCCCAGCATTTT

clone_size: .
v_call: TRBV7-2
j_call: TRBJ2-7
d_call: TRBD2
cdr3_aa: CASSLVSGTSGSYEQYF
cdr3_nt: TGTGCCAGCAGCTTAGTTTCGGGGACTAGCGGCTCCTACGAGCAGTACTTC

clone_size: .
v_call: TRBV3-1/TRBV3-2
j_call: TRBJ2-4
d_call: .
cdr3_aa: CASSRTTSLKNIQYF
cdr3_nt: TGTGCCAGCAGCCGGACTACCAGTCTTAAAAACATTCAGTACTTC

clone_size: once
v_call: TRBV6-1
j_call: TRBJ2-5
d_call: .
cdr3_aa: CASSDTETQYF
cdr3_nt: TGTGCCAGCAGTGACACTGAGACCCAGTACTTC

clone_size: .
v_call: TRBV21-1
j_call: TRBJ2-2
d_call: .
cdr3_aa: CATRTGGITGELFF
cdr3_nt: TGTGCCACCAGGACAGGGGGAATCACCGGGGAGCTGTTTTTT

clone_size: .
v_call: TRBV4-2
j_call: TRBJ2-7
d_call: TRBD2
cdr3_aa: CASSQDKSGGREQYF
cdr3_nt: TGTGCCAGCAGCCAAGATAAATCGGGGGGACGCGAGCAGTACTTC

clone_size: .
v_call: TRBV5-1
j_call: TRBJ2-3
d_call: .
cdr3_aa: CASSLQPDTQYF
cdr3_nt: TGCGCCAGCAGCTTACAACCAGATACGCAGTATTTT